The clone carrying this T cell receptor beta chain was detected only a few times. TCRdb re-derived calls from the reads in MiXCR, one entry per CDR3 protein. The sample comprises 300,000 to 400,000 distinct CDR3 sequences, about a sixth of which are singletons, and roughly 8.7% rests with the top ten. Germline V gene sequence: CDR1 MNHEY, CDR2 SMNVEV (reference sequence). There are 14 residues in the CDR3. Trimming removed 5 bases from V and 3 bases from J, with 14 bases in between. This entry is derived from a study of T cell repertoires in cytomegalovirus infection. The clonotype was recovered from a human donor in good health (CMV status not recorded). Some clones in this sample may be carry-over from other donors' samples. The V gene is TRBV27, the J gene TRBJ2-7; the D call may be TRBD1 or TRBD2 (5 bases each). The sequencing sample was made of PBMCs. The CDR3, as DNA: TGTGCCAGCAGTCCCGGGACGTGGGGCTACGAGCAGTACTTC. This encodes CASSPGTWGYEQYF.